This T cell receptor (beta chain) was recorded in a study of PD-L1 blockade in urothelial cancer. As for the study in general: Analyses were performed on blood at 3 weeks after treatment start (the second dose) and at 6 weeks. Blood samples had a median of 141,255 T cells, tens of thousands of unique TCRs, and clonality roughly 0.073.

Clones were sequenced by immunoSEQ multiplex PCR, and TCRdb holds only the in-frame ones, with some missing. The sample shows about 120,000 clones, about 89% of them seen only once. The time point here: peripheral blood 6 weeks after treatment start. The V gene lost 1 base and the J gene lost 4 bases, with 21 bases spanning the gap. Germline-derived CDR1 and CDR2 are SGDLS and YYNGEE. CDR3 length: 18 amino acids. V usage is TRBV9 and J usage is TRBJ1-3, with D maybe TRBD1 (6 bases). The clonotype comes from a man aged 55 to 70 with urothelial cancer. Here the sequenced sample was PBMCs, taken around atezolizumab (anti-PD-L1) treatment. CDR3 amino acids: CASSVIPRSGGLGNTIYF. CDR3 bases: TGTGCCAGCAGCGTAATCCCCCGCTCGGGGGGGCTAGGAAACACCATATATTTT.